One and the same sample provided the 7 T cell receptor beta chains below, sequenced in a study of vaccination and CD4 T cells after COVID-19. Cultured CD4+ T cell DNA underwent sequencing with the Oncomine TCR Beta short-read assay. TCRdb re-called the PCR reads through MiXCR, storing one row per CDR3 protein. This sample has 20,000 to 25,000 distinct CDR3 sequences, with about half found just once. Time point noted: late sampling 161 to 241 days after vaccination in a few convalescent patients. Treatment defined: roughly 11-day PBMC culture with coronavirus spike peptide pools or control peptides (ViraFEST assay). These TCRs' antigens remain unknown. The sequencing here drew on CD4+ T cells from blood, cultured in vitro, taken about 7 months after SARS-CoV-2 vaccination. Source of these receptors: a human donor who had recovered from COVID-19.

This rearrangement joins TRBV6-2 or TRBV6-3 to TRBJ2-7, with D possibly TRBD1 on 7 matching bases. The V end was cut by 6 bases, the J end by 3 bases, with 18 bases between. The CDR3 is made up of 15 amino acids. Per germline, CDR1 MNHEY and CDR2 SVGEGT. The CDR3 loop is CASSQGVSGHYEQYF. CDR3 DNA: TGTGCCAGCAGCCAGGGGGTTAGCGGCCACTACGAGCAGTACTTC.

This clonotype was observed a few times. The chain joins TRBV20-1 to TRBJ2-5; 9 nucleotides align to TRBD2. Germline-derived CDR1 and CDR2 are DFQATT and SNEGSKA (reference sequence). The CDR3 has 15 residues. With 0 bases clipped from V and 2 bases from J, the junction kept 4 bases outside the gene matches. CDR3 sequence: CSARDGLAGQETQYF. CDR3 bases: TGCAGTGCTAGAGATGGTCTAGCGGGACAAGAGACCCAGTACTTC.

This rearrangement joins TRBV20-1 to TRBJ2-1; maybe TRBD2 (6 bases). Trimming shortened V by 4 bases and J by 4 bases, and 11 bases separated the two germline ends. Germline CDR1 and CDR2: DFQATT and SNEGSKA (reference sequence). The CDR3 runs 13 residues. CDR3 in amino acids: CSAMASAYNEQFF. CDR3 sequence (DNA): TGCAGTGCTATGGCTAGCGCGTACAATGAGCAGTTCTTC.

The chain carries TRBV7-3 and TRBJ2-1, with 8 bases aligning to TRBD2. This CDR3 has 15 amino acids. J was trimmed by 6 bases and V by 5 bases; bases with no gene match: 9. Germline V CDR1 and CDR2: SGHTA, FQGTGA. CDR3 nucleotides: TGTGCCAGCAGCCAAATAGCGGGGTTCGCCAATGAGCAGTTCTTC. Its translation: CASSQIAGFANEQFF.

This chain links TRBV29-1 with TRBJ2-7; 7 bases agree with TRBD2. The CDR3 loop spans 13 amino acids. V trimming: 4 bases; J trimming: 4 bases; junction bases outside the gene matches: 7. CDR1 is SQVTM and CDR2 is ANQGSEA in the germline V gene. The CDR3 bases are TGCAGCGTTGCTGGAGGGGAGGGGTACGAGCAGTACTTC. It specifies CSVAGGEGYEQYF.

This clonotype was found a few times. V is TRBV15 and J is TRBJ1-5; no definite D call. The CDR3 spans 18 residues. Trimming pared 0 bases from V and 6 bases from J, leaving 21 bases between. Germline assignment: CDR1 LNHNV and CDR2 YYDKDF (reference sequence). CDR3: CATSRDPPRVGMGQPQHF. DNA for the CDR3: TGTGCCACCAGCAGAGATCCCCCCCGTGTGGGGATGGGTCAGCCCCAGCATTTT.

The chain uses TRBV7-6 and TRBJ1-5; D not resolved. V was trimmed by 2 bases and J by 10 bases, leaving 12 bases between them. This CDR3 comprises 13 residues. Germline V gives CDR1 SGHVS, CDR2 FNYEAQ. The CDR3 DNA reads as TGTGCCAGCAGCTTATCACGGAGGGATCCCCAGCATTTT. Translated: CASSLSRRDPQHF.